This T cell receptor (beta chain) was observed in a study of blood T cell repertoires in COVID-19. Measured with immunoSEQ multiplex PCR; TCRdb has only the in-frame clones, and not every one. The sample has roughly 74,000 clones; around nine tenths are singletons. The receptor comes from a woman older than 75 with active or convalescent COVID-19. Sequencing was performed on peripheral blood.

As DNA, the CDR3 is TGTGCCAGCAGCCTCCGAGGGGGTCCTGGAAACACCATATATTTT. Encoded protein: CASSLRGGPGNTIYF. The chain combines TRBV11-2 with TRBJ1-3; TRBD1 is a possible D gene (6 bases). The CDR3 contains 15 residues. The germline V gene has CDR1 SGHAT and CDR2 FQNNGV. With 5 bases removed from V and 2 bases from J, the gap between germline ends came to 13 bases.